This entry lists 16 T cell receptor beta chains sequenced from one sample in a study of T cells in Graves' hyperthyroidism and ophthalmopathy. Using RNA transcripts as the source, TCR beta CDR3 regions were amplified. When the TCR CDR3 underwent first-round RT-PCR, the HTBI primer set was used. Each CDR3 protein gets one entry after TCRdb re-called the multiplex PCR reads with MiXCR. Among over 250,000 distinct CDR3 sequences listed, around 20% were seen once. The sample was blood. The receptors originated from a man aged 25-40 years with Graves' ophthalmopathy.

V and J are TRBV30 and TRBJ2-7; D may correspond to TRBD1 or TRBD2 (5 bases each). Trimming took 5 bases from V and 2 from J, leaving 19 bases between them. The V gene's germline CDR1 is GTSNPN and CDR2 SVGIG (reference sequence). The CDR3 has 15 residues. DNA for the CDR3: TGTGCCTGGGGCAAAGGGGCGGGCTTGGCCTACGAGCAGTACTTC. Amino acids: CAWGKGAGLAYEQYF.

This clonotype has at least ten counts. The chain employs TRBV20-1 and TRBJ2-2, with 13 bases matching TRBD2. This CDR3 is built from 18 residues. Germline V gene lookup returns CDR1 DFQATT and CDR2 SNEGSKA (reference sequence). V shed 6 bases and J 5 bases; nucleotides not matched to a gene: 15. The CDR3 coding sequence is TGCAGTGCCGCATCACTAGCGGGAGGGCCCAGGGGGACCGGGGAGCTGTTTTTT. Translating gives CSAASLAGGPRGTGELFF.

This chain connects TRBV5-1 to TRBJ2-1, with D perhaps being TRBD1 or TRBD2 (5 bases each). The CDR3 loop spans 13 amino acids. The V end lost 4 bases, the J end lost 4 bases, and 9 bases lay between the germline ends. The germline V gene has CDR1 SGHRS and CDR2 YFSETQ. As DNA, the CDR3 is TGCGCCAGCAGCCGGGGCGGGTACAATGAGCAGTTCTTC. This sequence encodes CASSRGGYNEQFF.

The chain links TRBV6-2 or TRBV6-3 to TRBJ2-3; no definite D call. Germline V gives CDR1 MNHEY, CDR2 SVGEGT. The germline V and J ends were trimmed by 6 bases and 0 bases, with 16 bases remaining between them. CDR3 length: 16 residues. As DNA, the CDR3 is TGTGCCAGCAGCTCAACCCGCTTTACTAGCACAGATACGCAGTATTTT. As protein: CASSSTRFTSTDTQYF.

This clonotype was seen at least ten times. The chain carries TRBV12-3 or TRBV12-4 and TRBJ1-1; D not certain. The CDR3 totals 13 residues. V shed 4 bases and J shed 1 base, with 7 bases lying between them. The CDR3 region has the DNA TGTGCCAGCAGTTCCAAGAGGAACACTGAAGCTTTCTTT. It is translated as CASSSKRNTEAFF.

This chain joins TRBV12-3 or TRBV12-4 and TRBJ2-2, with D unresolved. The CDR3 runs 13 residues. V lost 4 bases, J lost 6 bases, and 9 bases lay in between. The CDR3 coding sequence is TGTGCCAGCAGTTCGCAGACCCCCGGGGAGCTGTTTTTT. Its protein is CASSSQTPGELFF.

This clonotype was found many times. The CDR3: CAWSLRGLDGYTF. The CDR3 DNA sequence: TGTGCCTGGAGTCTTCGAGGGTTGGACGGCTACACCTTC. The chain combines TRBV30 with TRBJ1-2, with unresolved D. In germline, CDR1 is GTSNPN, CDR2 SVGIG (reference sequence). Trimming took 2 bases from V and 8 from J, leaving 15 bases between them. This CDR3 has 13 amino acids.

In this sample, this clonotype turned up many times. The genes are TRBV3-1 and TRBJ2-5, with D perhaps given as TRBD1 or TRBD2 (7 bases each). Germline CDR1 LGHDT, CDR2 YNNKEL (reference sequence). This CDR3 region has 17 residues. Trimming shortened V by 1 base and J by 2 bases, and 17 bases separated the two germline ends. CDR3 sequence reads: CASSQAWRQGGQETQYF. The CDR3 bases are TGTGCCAGCAGCCAAGCGTGGAGACAGGGAGGGCAAGAGACCCAGTACTTC.

The CDR3 region has the DNA TGTGCCAGCAGTTCAACCGGGACAGGGATGTACGAGCAGTACTTC. As protein: CASSSTGTGMYEQYF. The chain employs TRBV28 and TRBJ2-7; TRBD1 agrees at 9 bases. Trimming removed 4 bases from V and 4 bases from J; junction bases left unmatched: 8. This CDR3 region has 15 residues. CDR1 and CDR2 (germline): MDHEN, SYDVKM.

This clonotype appeared a few times. The rearrangement links TRBV9 to TRBJ1-1; TRBD1 aligns across 7 bases. Trimming took 4 bases from V and 0 from J; bases not matched to a gene: 6. CDR3 length: 15 residues. The germline gives CDR1 SGDLS, CDR2 YYNGEE. The CDR3 bases are TGTGCCAGCAGCACAGTGCAGGGGGTGAACACTGAAGCTTTCTTT. It codes for CASSTVQGVNTEAFF. The variable domain in full, completed from reference TRBV9 and TRBJ1-1, reads DSGVTQTPKHLITATGQRVTLRCSPRSGDLSVYWYQQSLDQGLQFLIQYYNGEERAKGNILERFSAQQFPDLHSELNLSSLELGDSALYFCASSTVQGVNTEAFFGQGTRLTVV.

The genes are TRBV20-1 and TRBJ1-2; 9 bases fit TRBD1. Losses at the gene ends were 1 base for V and 2 bases for J; bases not matched to a gene: 8. The CDR3 runs to 16 residues. Germline-derived CDR1 and CDR2 are DFQATT and SNEGSKA (reference sequence). In DNA, the CDR3 is TGCAGTGCTAGAGCCCCACGACAGGGGGGGAACTATGGCTACACCTTC. It translates to CSARAPRQGGNYGYTF.

Only a few counts were recorded for this clonotype. V is TRBV19 and J is TRBJ2-1; a possible D gene is TRBD1 (6 bases). The CDR3 extends over 15 amino acids. In germline, CDR1 is LNHDA, CDR2 SQIVND (reference sequence). V dropped 3 bases and J dropped 4 bases, with 13 bases sitting between them. The CDR3 DNA is TGTGCCAGTAGTATCAGACAGGCCCCGTACAATGAGCAGTTCTTC. Protein product: CASSIRQAPYNEQFF. Supplemented by reference TRBV19 and TRBJ2-1, the full variable domain reads DGGITQSPKYLFRKEGQNVTLSCEQNLNHDAMYWYRQDPGQGLRLIYYSQIVNDFQKGDIAEGYSVSREKKESFPLTVTSAQKNPTAFYLCASSIRQAPYNEQFFGPGTRLTVL.

The chain carries TRBV20-1 and TRBJ1-6; D is uncertain. Germline-derived CDR1 and CDR2 are DFQATT and SNEGSKA (reference sequence). The V and J ends lost 4 bases and 10 bases respectively, with 23 bases between them. The CDR3 covers 16 residues. CDR3 DNA: TGCAGTGCTAAAAGCGCAAATCCCCTTGTTTTCTCACCCCTCCACTTT. Protein product: CSAKSANPLVFSPLHF.

J is TRBJ1-1 and V is TRBV19, with D uncertain. V was cut by 6 bases and J by 1 base, with 9 bases left in between. The CDR3 is 13 amino acids. Germline V gives CDR1 LNHDA, CDR2 SQIVND (reference sequence). CDR3 protein: CASSVERNTEAFF. DNA for the CDR3: TGTGCCAGTAGCGTGGAGAGGAACACTGAAGCTTTCTTT.

J is TRBJ2-1 and V is TRBV6-2 or TRBV6-3; TRBD2 aligns across 14 bases. The V segment lost 2 bases and the J segment 9 bases; nucleotides outside the gene matches: 6. Looked up from germline, CDR1 is MNHEY and CDR2 is SVGEGT. The length of the CDR3 is 16 residues. CDR3 sequence reads: CASSYGTSGRGTEQFF. CDR3 nucleotide sequence: TGTGCCAGCAGTTACGGGACTAGCGGGAGAGGCACTGAGCAGTTCTTC.

The chain uses TRBV20-1 and TRBJ2-2; 8 bases map to TRBD1. Germline loops: CDR1 DFQATT, CDR2 SNEGSKA (reference sequence). With V trimmed by 5 bases and J by 2 bases, 7 bases remained unmatched. CDR3 length: 15 amino acids. The CDR3 DNA follows: TGCAGTGCTGTAACCGGGACAGGAAACACCGGGGAGCTGTTTTTT. Protein: CSAVTGTGNTGELFF.